The T cell receptor (beta chain) under discussion was sequenced for a study of spatial heterogeneity in lung cancer. Every cDNA TCR molecule received its own unique molecular identifier. TCRdb re-called the 5' RACE reads with MiXCR, one entry per CDR3 protein. The sample contains about 29,000 distinct CDR3 sequences, 7.5% to 9.5% of which appear only once. The CDR3 totals 14 residues. Germline trimming cut 4 bases from V and 5 bases from J; bases unmatched to any gene: 2. The germline CDR1 and CDR2 sequences are SEHNR and FQNEAQ (reference sequence). The time point is: sample taken at primary tumor resection. TCRs were sequenced from unsorted whole RNA of tumor, nontumor lung or PBMC. This clonotype has more than one count but fewer than ten.

This receptor was taken from a female donor with early-stage non-small cell lung cancer. This chain joins TRBV7-9 and TRBJ2-1; 10 bases are a match to TRBD2. The material sequenced was PBMCs, taken at surgery. The CDR3 is CASSWTSGDNEQFF. DNA of the CDR3: TGTGCCAGCAGCTGGACTAGCGGAGACAATGAGCAGTTCTTC.